This entry describes one T cell receptor (beta chain). TRB rearrangements were amplified by touch-down multiplex PCR with mixed TRB-A/B primers. From the multiplex PCR reads, TCRdb lists one entry per CDR3 protein and no DNA. This repertoire includes about 12,000 distinct CDR3 sequences. The sample is drawn from a study of T cell clusters in autoimmune cytopenias. TRB amplification used approximately 0.25 ug of peripheral blood genomic DNA. This sample also belongs to another study, concerning T cell repertoires in aging, cancer and after chemotherapy. That work states: In cancer patients, declining TCR diversity with age involved lost richness and lost evenness.

This receptor was obtained from a human donor in good health. Sample: peripheral blood.

CDR3 amino acids: CASSLGKGGYTF. The V and J genes are TRBV7-9 and TRBJ1-2. CDR3 length equals 12 residues. Germline V CDR1 and CDR2: SEHNR, FQNEAQ (reference sequence).